This is a list of T cell receptor beta chains from one sample in a study of blood T cells in healthy people across ages. In TCRdb, the 5' RACE reads were re-called with MiXCR into one record per CDR3 protein. The repertoire consists of about 640,000 distinct CDR3 sequences, with 25% to 30% occurring once and the leading ten covering approximately 14%. The sample consisted of blood. Source of these receptors: a woman of 80 years or more in good health. The CDR3 runs from the conserved cysteine through the conserved F or W. D genes are given only for firm matches. Clone size is shown for a subset of rows, as once, few, many or a class of expanded clone.

V gene: TRBV6-6; J gene: TRBJ1-5; D gene: TRBD1; clone size: many; CDR3 DNA: TGTGCCAGCAGTTATACGAGACAGGGTTCCAATCAGCCCCAGCATTTT; CDR3 protein: CASSYTRQGSNQPQHF
V gene: TRBV5-1; J gene: TRBJ1-6; D gene: -; clone size: many; CDR3 DNA: TGCGCCAGCAGCCTCCCGGGACGGTCCAATTCACCCCTCCACTTT; CDR3 protein: CASSLPGRSNSPLHF
V gene: TRBV27; J gene: TRBJ2-5; D gene: TRBD1; clone size: -; CDR3 DNA: TGTGCCAGCAGTCTGTTAGGACAGGGTGTCCCGGAGACCCAGTACTTC; CDR3 protein: CASSLLGQGVPETQYF
V gene: TRBV12-3/TRBV12-4; J gene: TRBJ1-2; D gene: -; clone size: -; CDR3 DNA: TGTGCCAGCAGTCCTTCTTCTTTTTATGGCTACACCTTC; CDR3 protein: CASSPSSFYGYTF
V gene: TRBV30; J gene: TRBJ2-7; D gene: -; clone size: few; CDR3 DNA: TGTGCCTGGAGTGTAGAGCCATACGAGCAGTACTTC; CDR3 protein: CAWSVEPYEQYF
V gene: TRBV20-1; J gene: TRBJ1-1; D gene: -; clone size: few; CDR3 DNA: TGCAGTGCTCTAAAAGGGGCAGGGGATATTGAAGCTTTCTTT; CDR3 protein: CSALKGAGDIEAFF
V gene: TRBV5-1; J gene: TRBJ2-2; D gene: -; clone size: few; CDR3 DNA: TGCGCCAGCAGTGACACCGGGGAGCTGTTTTTT; CDR3 protein: CASSDTGELFF
V gene: TRBV6-5; J gene: TRBJ2-4; D gene: -; clone size: many; CDR3 DNA: TGTGCCAGCAGAGCCGACAGACTAGCCAAAAACATTCAGTACTTC; CDR3 protein: CASRADRLAKNIQYF
V gene: TRBV6-2/TRBV6-3; J gene: TRBJ2-7; D gene: -; clone size: many; CDR3 DNA: TGTGCCAGCAGTTACGGGGCGGGGAGGTACGAGCAGTACTTC; CDR3 protein: CASSYGAGRYEQYF
V gene: TRBV29-1; J gene: TRBJ2-1; D gene: -; clone size: few; CDR3 DNA: TGCAGCGAATCCGGGAGTGACAATGAGCAGTTCTTC; CDR3 protein: CSESGSDNEQFF
V gene: TRBV6-1; J gene: TRBJ2-1; D gene: TRBD1; clone size: many; CDR3 DNA: TGTGCCAGCAGAGCCGGGACAGGGGCGATAAATGAGCAGTTCTTC; CDR3 protein: CASRAGTGAINEQFF